This T cell receptor (beta chain) was profiled in a study of technical replicates of blood from several donors. TCRdb's table, derived via immunoSEQ multiplex PCR, lists solely in-frame clones and lacks some. The sample consists of around 97,000 clones, less than 95% of them appearing once. This TCR derives from a human donor in good health. The specimen was T cells isolated from PBMCs.

The chain's CDR3 is CASSFNTGGYGYTF. CDR3 sequence (DNA): TGTGCCAGCAGCTTTAATACGGGGGGCTATGGCTACACCTTC. The chain uses TRBV7-9 and TRBJ1-2; maybe TRBD1 (5 bases). From germline, CDR1 is SEHNR and CDR2 FQNEAQ (reference sequence). The germline V and J ends were trimmed by 3 bases and 4 bases, with 12 bases remaining between them. This CDR3 is 14 amino acids long.